This T cell receptor (beta chain) was found in a study of T cell responses to AZD1222 COVID-19 vaccine. For the study at large: Second-dose recipients at about 4 or about 12 weeks were treated as one pooled group. General study points: The number of AZD1222 recipients seropositive at baseline was only 5 to 7.

This CDR3 contains 16 residues. Germline V gene lookup returns CDR1 SGHDT and CDR2 YYEEEE. V dropped 3 bases and J dropped 1 base, with 15 bases sitting between them. Comment on this clone: Its antigen is still unknown.

Measured with immunoSEQ multiplex PCR; TCRdb has only the in-frame clones, and not every one. Of roughly 80,000 clones in the sample, 65% to 85% were seen once. The rearrangement uses TRBV5-6 and TRBJ2-3, with a possible D match to TRBD2 (6 bases). This clonotype was sampled from an adult in good health. The specimen was peripheral blood, collected on day 0 of AZD1222 vaccination. CDR3 DNA sequence: TGTGCCAGCAGCTCGGGGAGGATAGGGGGCACAGATACGCAGTATTTT. Its protein product is CASSSGRIGGTDTQYF. Full variable domain (remainder filled in from reference TRBV5-6 and TRBJ2-3): DAGVTQSPTHLIKTRGQQVTLRCSPKSGHDTVSWYQQALGQGPQFIFQYYEEEERQRGNFPDRFSGHQFPNYSSELNVNALLLGDSALYLCASSSGRIGGTDTQYFGPGTRLTVL.